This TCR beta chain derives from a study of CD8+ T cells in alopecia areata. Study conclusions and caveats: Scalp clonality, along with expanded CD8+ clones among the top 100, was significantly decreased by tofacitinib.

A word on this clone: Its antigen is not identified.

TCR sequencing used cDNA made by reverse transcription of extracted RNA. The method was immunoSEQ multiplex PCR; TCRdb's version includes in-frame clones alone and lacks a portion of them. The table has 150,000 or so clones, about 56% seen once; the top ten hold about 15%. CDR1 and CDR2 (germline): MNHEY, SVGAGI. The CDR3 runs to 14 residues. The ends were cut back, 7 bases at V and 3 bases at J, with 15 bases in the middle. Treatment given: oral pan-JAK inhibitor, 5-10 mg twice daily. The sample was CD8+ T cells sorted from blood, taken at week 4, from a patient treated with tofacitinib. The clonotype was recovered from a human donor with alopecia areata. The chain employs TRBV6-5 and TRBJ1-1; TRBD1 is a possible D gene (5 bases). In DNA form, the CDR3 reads TGTGCCAGCATCTCAGGGAGGGGAGACACTGAAGCTTTCTTT. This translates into CASISGRGDTEAFF.